The 18 T cell receptor beta chains given below trace back to one sample, sequenced in a study of cytomegalovirus exposure and HLA in healthy donors (dated by TCRdb to about 2017). The method was the immunoSEQ multiplex PCR assay. The multiplex PCR relied on a mix of 60 forward primers for TCR Vbeta segments and 13 reverse primers for TCR Jbeta segments. Drawn from immuneACCESS, this table holds only the in-frame rearrangements with V and J called that TCRdb kept. Clones are partly lost; checked studies trace under half to an unresolved V gene and leave the rest unexplained. The sample profile shows under 250,000 clones; around 81% of them were found once. The ten largest make up under 2% of the sample. The sample taken for sequencing was PBMCs. Receptors were obtained from a man under 40 in good health and CMV-seronegative.

This clone was observed once. The chain combines TRBV19 with TRBJ1-5; 12 bases agree with TRBD1. V gave up 6 bases and J gave up 2 bases; unmatched junction bases: 8. Germline CDR1 reads LNHDA; CDR2 reads SQIVND (reference sequence). This CDR3 region has 17 residues. The CDR3 here is CASRKGQGAFGNQPQHF. The CDR3 DNA follows: TGTGCCAGTAGGAAGGGACAGGGGGCATTTGGCAATCAGCCCCAGCATTTT.

CDR3 bases: TGTGCCAGCAGCTTATCAGCGGGGATTAATGAAAAACTGTTTTTT. Its protein product is CASSLSAGINEKLFF. The chain uses TRBV7-9 and TRBJ1-4; unclear D gene. V lost 2 bases to trimming and J lost 4 bases, with 11 bases between them. Germline V gene data show CDR1 as SEHNR and CDR2 as FQNEAQ (reference sequence). This CDR3 has 15 residues.

The V and J genes are TRBV29-1 and TRBJ2-5; 7 bases line up with TRBD2. The CDR3 length is 14 residues. From germline, CDR1 is SQVTM and CDR2 ANQGSEA. V was clipped by 6 bases and J by 7 bases; unmatched bases: 14. CDR3 DNA: TGCAGCGTGGGGGGATCGGGAGGACGGGGGACCCAGTACTTC. Protein sequence: CSVGGSGGRGTQYF.

This chain's CDR3 is CASSLQETQYF. DNA of the CDR3: TGTGCCAGCAGTCTACAAGAGACCCAGTACTTC. This sequence joins TRBV7-6 and TRBJ2-5; D gene uncertain. Germline V gives CDR1 SGHVS, CDR2 FNYEAQ. The CDR3 has 11 amino acids. Trimming removed 6 bases at V and 2 bases at J, with 4 bases between.

V usage is TRBV7-3 and J usage is TRBJ2-1; D call uncertain. Per germline, CDR1 SGHTA and CDR2 FQGTGA. This CDR3 has 13 amino acids. Trimming removed 4 bases at V and 5 bases at J, with 9 bases between. The DNA for the CDR3 is TGTGCCAGCAGCTCGACACGAAACAATGAGCAGTTCTTC. Amino acid sequence: CASSSTRNNEQFF. Variable domain in full (rest from reference TRBV7-3 and TRBJ2-1): GAGVSQTPSNKVTEKGKYVELRCDPISGHTALYWYRQSLGQGPEFLIYFQGTGAADDSGLPNDRFFAVRPEGSVSTLKIQRTERGDSAVYLCASSSTRNNEQFFGPGTRLTVL.

The V call is TRBV4-1, the J call TRBJ2-3, with 7 bases lining up with TRBD1. Unmatched junction bases numbered 9, after V lost 4 bases and J lost 2 bases. This CDR3 comprises 16 residues. Germline CDR1 MGHRA, CDR2 YSYEKL. The CDR3 loop reads CASSPPEGAITDTQYF. CDR3 sequence (DNA): TGCGCCAGCAGCCCCCCCGAGGGGGCGATCACAGATACGCAGTATTTT.

The chain is built from TRBV7-9 and TRBJ2-7; TRBD2 aligns across 12 bases. Germline CDR1 and CDR2: SEHNR and FQNEAQ (reference sequence). Trimming cost V 5 bases and J 1 base; bases outside gene matches: 9. The CDR3 totals 17 residues. The CDR3 DNA reads TGTGCCAGCAGCCCCCCCGGAGGACTAGCGGGGTCCTACGAGCAGTACTTC. Translating gives CASSPPGGLAGSYEQYF.

Here the CDR3 reads CASSEELGSFSPLHF. The DNA of the CDR3 is TGTGCCAGCAGCGAAGAGCTCGGTTCCTTTTCACCCCTCCACTTT. V is TRBV7-9 and J is TRBJ1-6, with D unclear. V was pared by 5 bases and J by 9 bases, with 17 bases between. The CDR3 has 15 residues. Germline-derived CDR1 and CDR2 are SEHNR and FQNEAQ (reference sequence).

J is TRBJ2-4 and V is TRBV27; D is possibly TRBD1 (5 bases). The length of the CDR3 is 17 residues. V lost 8 bases to trimming and J lost 0 bases, with 20 bases between them. Looked up from germline, CDR1 is MNHEY and CDR2 is SMNVEV (reference sequence). The CDR3 nucleotides are TGTGCCAGCCGTGGGCAGGGAACAGTCCTAGCCAAAAACATTCAGTACTTC. Residues: CASRGQGTVLAKNIQYF.

A few counts support this clone. This chain joins TRBV4-1 and TRBJ2-7; 10 bases are a match to TRBD1. The germline V gene encodes CDR1 MGHRA and CDR2 YSYEKL. Trimming removed 1 base from V and 1 base from J; junction bases left unmatched: 4. The CDR3 is made up of 16 amino acids. For the CDR3, the DNA is TGCGCCAGCAGCCAAGGGGACAGGGGCCCTTCCTACGAGCAGTACTTC. Translation: CASSQGDRGPSYEQYF.

The CDR3 DNA reads as TGCGCCAGCAGCTTGGACAGGGGCGGTGAGCAGTTCTTC. It yields the protein CASSLDRGGEQFF. The genes are TRBV5-1 and TRBJ2-1; TRBD1 agrees at 7 bases. The CDR3 totals 13 residues. Losses at the gene ends were 0 bases for V and 9 bases for J; bases not matched to a gene: 3. Germline lookup yields CDR1 SGHRS and CDR2 YFSETQ.

This chain links TRBV27 with TRBJ1-3, with TRBD1 matching 8 bases. J was trimmed by 3 bases and V by 5 bases; bases with no gene match: 12. This CDR3 region has 17 residues. Germline values: CDR1 MNHEY, CDR2 SMNVEV (reference sequence). The CDR3 coding sequence is TGTGCCAGCAGTGGCTCCGGGACAGGCTTCTTTGGAAACACCATATATTTT. As protein: CASSGSGTGFFGNTIYF.

V is TRBV18 and J is TRBJ2-7; 10 bases are shared with TRBD1. Looked up from germline, CDR1 is KGHSH and CDR2 is LQKENI. The junction had 13 bases not matched to a gene; V was cut back by 2 bases and J by 6 bases. CDR3 size: 17 residues. The CDR3 DNA is TGTGCCAGCTCACCAGGTTCGACCGGGACAGGGGTTGGCGAGCAGTACTTC. This gives the protein CASSPGSTGTGVGEQYF.

The V and J genes are TRBV2 and TRBJ1-3, with a possible D match to TRBD1 (5 bases). Between the trimmed V and J ends, which lost 4 bases and 2 bases, there was a span of 21 bases. CDR3 length: 18 amino acids. The germline V gene has CDR1 SNHLY and CDR2 FYNNEI. CDR3 coding DNA: TGTGCCAGCAGTGTGGAAACCGGAATCAGGGTTCCTGGAAACACCATATATTTT. This gives the protein CASSVETGIRVPGNTIYF.

The table lists this clone with a count of one. This sequence joins TRBV4-1 and TRBJ2-7; TRBD2 might be the D (6 bases). V gave up 1 base and J gave up 4 bases, with 14 bases separating them. This CDR3 is built from 15 residues. Germline-derived CDR1 and CDR2 are MGHRA and YSYEKL. The CDR3 loop reads CASSQVNPGTYEQYF. In DNA form, the CDR3 reads TGCGCCAGCAGCCAAGTGAACCCCGGGACTTACGAGCAGTACTTC.

This clone was counted once. The chain has TRBV28 and TRBJ2-7, with 9 bases fitting TRBD2. The V and J ends lost 1 base and 4 bases, in that order; junction bases with no gene match: 2. In germline, CDR1 is MDHEN, CDR2 SYDVKM. This CDR3 contains 14 residues. The CDR3 DNA follows: TGTGCCAGCAGTTTATTAGCGGGAGTGTACGAGCAGTACTTC. Protein sequence: CASSLLAGVYEQYF.

The chain is built from TRBV5-1 and TRBJ1-1; D gene unclear. The CDR3 totals 16 residues. Trimming shortened V by 0 bases and J by 6 bases, and 18 bases separated the two germline ends. Germline CDR1 and CDR2: SGHRS and YFSETQ. Here the CDR3 DNA reads TGCGCCAGCAGCTTGGGTAGGGTTGGACTTGGGGCTGAAGCTTTCTTT. Translated, it gives CASSLGRVGLGAEAFF. The whole variable domain, filled in from reference TRBV5-1 and TRBJ1-1, reads KAGVTQTPRYLIKTRGQQVTLSCSPISGHRSVSWYQQTPGQGLQFLFEYFSETQRNKGNFPGRFSGRQFSNSRSEMNVSTLELGDSALYLCASSLGRVGLGAEAFFGQGTRLTVV.

As concerns this clone: The identical CDR3 is also encoded by other nucleotide sequences in the sample. This chain joins TRBV29-1 and TRBJ2-3, with D possibly matching TRBD2 (6 bases). The CDR3 runs 14 residues. Trimming left V 3 bases short and J 4 bases short, with 14 bases between. Per germline, CDR1 SQVTM and CDR2 ANQGSEA. The CDR3 bases are TGCAGCGTTGATGAGACGGGACTTGCAGATACGCAGTATTTT. Translated, it gives CSVDETGLADTQYF.